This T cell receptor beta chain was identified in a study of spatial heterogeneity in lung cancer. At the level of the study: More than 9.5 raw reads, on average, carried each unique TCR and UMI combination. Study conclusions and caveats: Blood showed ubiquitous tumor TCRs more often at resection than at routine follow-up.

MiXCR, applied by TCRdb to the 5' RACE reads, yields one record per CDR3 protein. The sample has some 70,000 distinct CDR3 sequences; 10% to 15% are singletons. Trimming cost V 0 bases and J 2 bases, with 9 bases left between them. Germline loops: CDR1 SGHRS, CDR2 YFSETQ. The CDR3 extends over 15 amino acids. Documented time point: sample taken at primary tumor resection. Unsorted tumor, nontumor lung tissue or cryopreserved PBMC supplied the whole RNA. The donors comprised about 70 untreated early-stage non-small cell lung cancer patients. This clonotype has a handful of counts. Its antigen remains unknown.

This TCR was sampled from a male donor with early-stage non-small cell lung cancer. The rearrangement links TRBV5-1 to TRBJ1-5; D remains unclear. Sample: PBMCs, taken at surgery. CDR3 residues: CASSLEGFGNQPQHF. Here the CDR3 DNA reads TGCGCCAGCAGCTTGGAAGGTTTTGGCAATCAGCCCCAGCATTTT.